This TCR beta chain came from a study of blood T cell repertoires in COVID-19. About the research overall: The study drew acute and convalescent COVID-19 samples from the United States, Italy and Spain.

CDR3 size: 17 residues. The V gene's germline CDR1 is LNHDA and CDR2 SQIVND (reference sequence). The V gene lost 4 bases and the J gene lost 1 base, with 17 bases spanning the gap. Assay used: immunoSEQ multiplex PCR; TCRdb lists only in-frame clones, some missing. The sample contains about 350,000 clones, about 88% of which appear only once. Study members were between about 18 and 95 years old and lived in roughly 24 US regions. Recovered status in Cohort 3 required two negative PCRs, clearance, or symptom resolution. The chain combines TRBV19 with TRBJ2-4; TRBD1 is a possible D gene (6 bases). This receptor was obtained from a young woman who had recovered from COVID-19. The sequencing sample was made of PBMCs or T cells enriched from blood (not recorded which). The CDR3 spells CASSKTTGLGAKNIQYF. For the CDR3, the DNA is TGTGCCAGTAGTAAGACTACAGGGTTGGGGGCCAAAAACATTCAGTACTTC.